These 3 T cell receptor beta chains were all obtained from the same sample, sequenced in a study of shared clonotypes between healthy human individuals. Sequencing was performed with immunoSEQ multiplex PCR; in TCRdb, only in-frame clones are kept and a portion is missing. The data show over a million clones, about four fifths seen once. Sequenced: memory CD4+ T cells from PBMCs. Subset of the sample: CD45RA-negative fraction. The receptors come from a man younger than 35 in good health. Some clones in this sample may be carry-over from other donors' samples.

Concerning this clone: The sample has other DNA sequences that encode this CDR3 too. V gene TRBV2 combines with J gene TRBJ1-2; TRBD1 matches at 7 bases. The CDR3 runs 12 residues. The ends lost 4 bases at V and 4 bases at J; junction bases unmatched: 0. Germline CDR1 SNHLY, CDR2 FYNNEI. CDR3 coding DNA: TGTGCCAGCAGTGGACAGGGCTATGGCTACACCTTC. Translation: CASSGQGYGYTF.

V is TRBV5-5 and J is TRBJ2-3, with 8 bases matching TRBD1. There are 15 residues in the CDR3. V lost 4 bases and J lost 4; bases outside the gene matches: 8. Germline CDR1 reads SGHKS; CDR2 reads YYEKEE (reference sequence). For the CDR3, the DNA is TGTGCCAGCAGCCCAGGACAGGGTAAGGCAGATACGCAGTATTTT. Amino acids: CASSPGQGKADTQYF.

This clone has only one observation. The CDR3 nucleotides read TGTGCCAGCAGCTCGCTCCCAGCGGGGAGAAACGAGCAGTACTTC. Translating gives CASSSLPAGRNEQYF. This chain connects TRBV5-5 to TRBJ2-7; 7 bases map to TRBD2. Germline V gives CDR1 SGHKS, CDR2 YYEKEE (reference sequence). With 3 bases clipped from V and 5 bases from J, the junction kept 11 bases outside the gene matches. The CDR3 runs to 15 residues.